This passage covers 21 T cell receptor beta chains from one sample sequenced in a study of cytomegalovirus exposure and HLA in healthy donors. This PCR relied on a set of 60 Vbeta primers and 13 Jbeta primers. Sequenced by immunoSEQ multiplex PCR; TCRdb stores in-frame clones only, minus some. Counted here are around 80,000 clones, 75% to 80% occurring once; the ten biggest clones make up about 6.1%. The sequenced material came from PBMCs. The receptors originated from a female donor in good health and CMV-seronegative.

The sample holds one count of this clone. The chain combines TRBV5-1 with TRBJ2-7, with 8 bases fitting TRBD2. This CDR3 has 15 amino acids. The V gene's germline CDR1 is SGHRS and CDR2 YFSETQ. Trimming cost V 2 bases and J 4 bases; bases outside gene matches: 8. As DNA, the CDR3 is TGCGCCAGCAGCTTCGGGGGGGCCAAGGAATACGAGCAGTACTTC. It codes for CASSFGGAKEYEQYF.

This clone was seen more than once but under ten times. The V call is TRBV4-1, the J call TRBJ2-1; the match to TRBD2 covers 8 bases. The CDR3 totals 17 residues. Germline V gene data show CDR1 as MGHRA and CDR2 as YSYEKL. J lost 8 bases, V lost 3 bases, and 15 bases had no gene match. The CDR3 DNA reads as TGCGCCAGCAGCCAGGATGCCGGGACTAGACGAAATGATGAGCAGTTCTTC. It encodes CASSQDAGTRRNDEQFF.

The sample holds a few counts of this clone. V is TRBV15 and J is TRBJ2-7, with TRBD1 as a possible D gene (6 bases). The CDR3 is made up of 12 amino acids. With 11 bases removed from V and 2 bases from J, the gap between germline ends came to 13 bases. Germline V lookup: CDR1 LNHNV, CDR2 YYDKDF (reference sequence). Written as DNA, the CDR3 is TGTGCCGTCCAAACAGGGCCCTACGAGCAGTACTTC. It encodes CAVQTGPYEQYF.

CDR3 DNA sequence: TGTGCCAGTAGTGTCCGACGGGGCTATGGCTACACCTTC. Its translation: CASSVRRGYGYTF. The genes are TRBV19 and TRBJ1-2; unclear D gene. CDR1 and CDR2 (germline): LNHDA, SQIVND (reference sequence). This CDR3 has 13 residues. With 5 bases removed from V and 4 bases from J, the gap between germline ends came to 11 bases.

This CDR3 reads CASSIAQGIDQPQHF. The CDR3 DNA reads TGTGCCAGTAGTATAGCTCAGGGGATCGATCAGCCCCAGCATTTT. The J gene is TRBJ1-5, the V gene TRBV19; D is perhaps TRBD1 (6 bases). Germline assignment: CDR1 LNHDA and CDR2 SQIVND (reference sequence). The CDR3 contains 15 residues. With 1 base removed from V and 5 bases from J, the gap between germline ends came to 12 bases.

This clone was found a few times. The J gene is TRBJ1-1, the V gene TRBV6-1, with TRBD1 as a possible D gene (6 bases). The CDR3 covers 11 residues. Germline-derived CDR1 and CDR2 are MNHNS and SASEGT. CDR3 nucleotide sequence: TGTGGAGGGGGGGGGAGCACTGAAGCTTTCTTT. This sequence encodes CGGGGSTEAFF.

The CDR3 here is CSGGTGGGYEQYF. DNA for the CDR3: TGCAGCGGGGGGACAGGGGGCGGCTACGAGCAGTACTTC. This rearrangement joins TRBV29-1 to TRBJ2-7; TRBD1 agrees at 12 bases. The CDR3 consists of 13 residues. Trimming at V came to 7 bases and at J to 3 bases, leaving 4 bases not matched to a gene. CDR1 is SQVTM, CDR2 ANQGSEA, per germline.

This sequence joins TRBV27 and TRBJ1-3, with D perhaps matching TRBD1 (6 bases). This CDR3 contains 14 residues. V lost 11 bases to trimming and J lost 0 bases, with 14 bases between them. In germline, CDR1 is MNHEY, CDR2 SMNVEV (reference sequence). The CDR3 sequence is CAHARTDSGNTIYF. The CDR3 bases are TGTGCCCACGCCCGGACAGACTCTGGAAACACCATATATTTT.

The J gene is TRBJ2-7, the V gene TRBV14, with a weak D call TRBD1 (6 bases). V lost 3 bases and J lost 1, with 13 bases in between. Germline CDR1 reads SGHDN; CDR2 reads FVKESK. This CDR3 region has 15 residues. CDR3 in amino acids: CASSHAGVLSYEQYF. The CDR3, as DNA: TGTGCCAGCAGCCACGCAGGGGTCTTATCCTACGAGCAGTACTTC.

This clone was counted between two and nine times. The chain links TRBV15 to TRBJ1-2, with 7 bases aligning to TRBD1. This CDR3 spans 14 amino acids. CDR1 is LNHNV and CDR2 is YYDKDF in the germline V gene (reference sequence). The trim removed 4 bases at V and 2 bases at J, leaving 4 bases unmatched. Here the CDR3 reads CATSTTQGNYGYTF. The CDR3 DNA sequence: TGTGCCACCAGCACGACACAGGGGAACTATGGCTACACCTTC.

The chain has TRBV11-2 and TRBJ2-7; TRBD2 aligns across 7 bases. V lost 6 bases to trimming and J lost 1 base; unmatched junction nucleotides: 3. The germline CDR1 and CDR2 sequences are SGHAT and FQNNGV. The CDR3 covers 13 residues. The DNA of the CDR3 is TGTGCCAGCAGGCCCGGGAGGTCCTACGAGCAGTACTTC. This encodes CASRPGRSYEQYF.

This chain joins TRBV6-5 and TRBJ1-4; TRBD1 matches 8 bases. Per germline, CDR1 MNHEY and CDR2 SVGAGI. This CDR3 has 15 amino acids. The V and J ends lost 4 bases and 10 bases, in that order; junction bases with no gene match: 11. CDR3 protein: CASSSLTGDRGKLFF. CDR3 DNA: TGTGCCAGCAGTTCACTGACAGGCGACAGGGGAAAACTGTTTTTT.

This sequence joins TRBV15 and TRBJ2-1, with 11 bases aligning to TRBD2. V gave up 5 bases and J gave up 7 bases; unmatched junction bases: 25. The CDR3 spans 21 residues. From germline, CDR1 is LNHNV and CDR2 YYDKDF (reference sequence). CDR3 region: CATSPAQTGWAIAGGPNEQFF. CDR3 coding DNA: TGTGCCACCAGCCCGGCCCAGACAGGGTGGGCCATAGCGGGAGGGCCAAATGAGCAGTTCTTC.

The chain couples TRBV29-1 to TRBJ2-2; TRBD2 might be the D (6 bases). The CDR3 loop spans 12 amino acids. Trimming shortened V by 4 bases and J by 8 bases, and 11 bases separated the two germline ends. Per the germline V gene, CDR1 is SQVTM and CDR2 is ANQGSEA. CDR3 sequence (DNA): TGCAGCGTTGGCAATGCGGGAGGGGAGCTGTTTTTT. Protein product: CSVGNAGGELFF.

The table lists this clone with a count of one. CDR3 nucleotide sequence: TGCGCCAGCAGCCAAGGACTAGCGCGGTCCTACGAGCAGTACTTC. Amino acid sequence: CASSQGLARSYEQYF. This sequence joins TRBV4-1 and TRBJ2-7, with 8 bases fitting TRBD2. Losses at the gene ends were 1 base for V and 1 base for J; bases not matched to a gene: 3. Germline CDR1 MGHRA, CDR2 YSYEKL. The CDR3 consists of 15 residues.

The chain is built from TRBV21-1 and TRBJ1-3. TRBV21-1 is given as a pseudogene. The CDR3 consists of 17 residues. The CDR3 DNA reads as TGTGCCAGCACCTCGCCGTGGGGCGGGAGTGCTGGAAACACCATATATTTT. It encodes CASTSPWGGSAGNTIYF.

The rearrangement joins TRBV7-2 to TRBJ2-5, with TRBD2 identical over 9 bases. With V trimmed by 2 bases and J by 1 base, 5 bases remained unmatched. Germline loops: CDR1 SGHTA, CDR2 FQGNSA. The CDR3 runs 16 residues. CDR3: CASSLSSSGVQETQYF. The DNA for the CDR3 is TGTGCCAGCAGCTTAAGCTCTAGCGGGGTCCAAGAGACCCAGTACTTC.

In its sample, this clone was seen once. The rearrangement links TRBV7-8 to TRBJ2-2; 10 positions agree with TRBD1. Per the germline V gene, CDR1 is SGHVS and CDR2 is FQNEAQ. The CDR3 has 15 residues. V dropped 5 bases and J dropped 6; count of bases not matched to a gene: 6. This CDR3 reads CASSPGTGVSGELFF. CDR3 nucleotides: TGTGCCAGCAGCCCAGGGACAGGGGTCTCCGGGGAGCTGTTTTTT.

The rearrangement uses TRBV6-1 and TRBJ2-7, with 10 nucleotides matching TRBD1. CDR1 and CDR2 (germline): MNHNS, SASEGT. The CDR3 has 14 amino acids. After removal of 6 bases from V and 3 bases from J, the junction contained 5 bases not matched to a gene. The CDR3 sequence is CASRGWTGGYEQYF. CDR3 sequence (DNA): TGTGCCAGCAGGGGGTGGACAGGGGGCTACGAGCAGTACTTC.

The CDR3 DNA follows: TGCGCCAGCAGCCCGGGACAGGGCACCTACAATGAGCAGTTCTTC. Its translation: CASSPGQGTYNEQFF. The chain recombines TRBV5-1 with TRBJ2-1, with TRBD1 identical over 9 bases. Germline V gene data show CDR1 as SGHRS and CDR2 as YFSETQ. This CDR3 spans 15 amino acids. V was clipped by 4 bases and J by 2 bases; unmatched bases: 4.

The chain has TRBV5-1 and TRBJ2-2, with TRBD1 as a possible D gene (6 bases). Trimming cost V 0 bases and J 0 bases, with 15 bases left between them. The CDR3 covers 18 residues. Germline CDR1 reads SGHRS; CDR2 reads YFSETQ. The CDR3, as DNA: TGCGCCAGCAGCTTGGCCTTGACAGGACCCGCGAACACCGGGGAGCTGTTTTTT. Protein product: CASSLALTGPANTGELFF.